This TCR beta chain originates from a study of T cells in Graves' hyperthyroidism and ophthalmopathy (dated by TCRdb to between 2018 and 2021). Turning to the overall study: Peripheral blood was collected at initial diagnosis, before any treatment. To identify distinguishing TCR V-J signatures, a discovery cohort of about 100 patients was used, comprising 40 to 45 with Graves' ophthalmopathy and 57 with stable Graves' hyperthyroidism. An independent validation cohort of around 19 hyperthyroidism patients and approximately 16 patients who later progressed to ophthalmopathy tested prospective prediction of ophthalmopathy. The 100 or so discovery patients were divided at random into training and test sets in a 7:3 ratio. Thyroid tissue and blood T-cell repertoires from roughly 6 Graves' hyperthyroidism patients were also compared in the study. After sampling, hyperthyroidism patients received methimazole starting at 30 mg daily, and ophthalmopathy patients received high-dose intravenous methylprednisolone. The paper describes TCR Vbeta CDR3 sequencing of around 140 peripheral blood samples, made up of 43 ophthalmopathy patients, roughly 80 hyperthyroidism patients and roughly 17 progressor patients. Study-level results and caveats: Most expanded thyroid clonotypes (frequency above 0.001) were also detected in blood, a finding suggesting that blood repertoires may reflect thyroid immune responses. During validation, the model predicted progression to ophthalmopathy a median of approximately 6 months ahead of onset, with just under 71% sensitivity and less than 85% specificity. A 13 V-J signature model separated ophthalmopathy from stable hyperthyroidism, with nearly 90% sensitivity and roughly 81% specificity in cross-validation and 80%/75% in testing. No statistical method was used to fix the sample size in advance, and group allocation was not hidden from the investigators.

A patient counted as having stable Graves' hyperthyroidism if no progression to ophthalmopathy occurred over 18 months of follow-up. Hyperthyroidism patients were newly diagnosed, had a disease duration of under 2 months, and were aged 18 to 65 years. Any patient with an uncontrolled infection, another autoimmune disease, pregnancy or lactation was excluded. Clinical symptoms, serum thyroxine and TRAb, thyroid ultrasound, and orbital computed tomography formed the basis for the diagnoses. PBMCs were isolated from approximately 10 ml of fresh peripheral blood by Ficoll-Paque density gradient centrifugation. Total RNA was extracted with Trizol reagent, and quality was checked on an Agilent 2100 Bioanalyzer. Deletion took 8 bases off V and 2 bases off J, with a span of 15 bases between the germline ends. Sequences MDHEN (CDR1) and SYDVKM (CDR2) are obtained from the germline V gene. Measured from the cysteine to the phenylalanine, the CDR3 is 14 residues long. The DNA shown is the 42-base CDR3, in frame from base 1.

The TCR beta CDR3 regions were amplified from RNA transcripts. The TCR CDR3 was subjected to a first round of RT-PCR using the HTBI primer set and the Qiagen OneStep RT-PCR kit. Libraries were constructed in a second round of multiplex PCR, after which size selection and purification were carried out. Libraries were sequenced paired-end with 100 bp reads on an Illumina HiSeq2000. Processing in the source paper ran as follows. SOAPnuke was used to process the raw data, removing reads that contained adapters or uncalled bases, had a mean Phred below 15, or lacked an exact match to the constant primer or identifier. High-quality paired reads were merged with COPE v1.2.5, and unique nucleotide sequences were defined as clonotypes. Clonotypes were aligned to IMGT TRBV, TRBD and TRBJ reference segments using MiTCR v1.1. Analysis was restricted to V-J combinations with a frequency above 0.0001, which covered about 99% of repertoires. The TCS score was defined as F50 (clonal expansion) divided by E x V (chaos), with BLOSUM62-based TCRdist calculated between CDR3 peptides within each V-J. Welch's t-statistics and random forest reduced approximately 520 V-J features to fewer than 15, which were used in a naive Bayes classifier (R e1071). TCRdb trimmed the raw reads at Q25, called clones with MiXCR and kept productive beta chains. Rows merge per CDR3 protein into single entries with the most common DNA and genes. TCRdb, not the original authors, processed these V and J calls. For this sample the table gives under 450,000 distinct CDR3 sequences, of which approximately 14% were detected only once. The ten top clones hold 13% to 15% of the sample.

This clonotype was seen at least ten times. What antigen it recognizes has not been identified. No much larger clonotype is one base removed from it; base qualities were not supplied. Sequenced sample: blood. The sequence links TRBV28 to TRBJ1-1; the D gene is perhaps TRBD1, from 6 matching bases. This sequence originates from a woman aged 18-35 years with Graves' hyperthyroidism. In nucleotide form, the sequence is TGTGCCAGCCCACCCCGAGGGGGTAACACTGAAGCTTTCTTT. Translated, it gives CASPPRGGNTEAFF.